The 8 T cell receptor beta chains listed next were all sequenced from one sample in a study of Graves' ophthalmopathy and Graves' hyperthyroidism. The TCR beta CDR3 regions underwent amplification from RNA transcripts. The first round was an RT-PCR with HTBI primers, and the second round was a multiplex PCR. TCRdb independently ran MiXCR on the multiplex PCR reads; one entry per CDR3 protein. The sample has over a million distinct CDR3 sequences, roughly two fifths seen once. Sequenced: peripheral blood or thyroid tissue (not recorded which). Receptors originate from an adult man with Graves' hyperthyroidism.

This clonotype was recorded at least ten times. V usage is TRBV7-9 and J usage is TRBJ1-6, with D perhaps matching TRBD1 (5 bases). V was trimmed by 5 bases and J by 10 bases, leaving 21 bases between them. The CDR3 is 16 residues long. CDR1 is SEHNR and CDR2 is FQNEAQ in the germline V gene (reference sequence). CDR3 nucleotides: TGTGCCAGCAGCCCCCGTCGTAGGGACGGTAGATCACCCCTCCACTTT. Translating it yields CASSPRRRDGRSPLHF. Supplemented by reference TRBV7-9 and TRBJ1-6, the full variable domain reads DTGVSQNPRHKITKRGQNVTFRCDPISEHNRLYWYRQTLGQGPEFLTYFQNEAQLEKSRLLSDRFSAERPKGSFSTLEIQRTEQGDSAMYLCASSPRRRDGRSPLHFGNGTRLTVT.

This clonotype was seen many times. The chain couples TRBV7-9 to TRBJ2-2; unclear D gene. Germline values: CDR1 SEHNR, CDR2 FQNEAQ (reference sequence). The CDR3 is 14 residues long. The V end was cut by 2 bases, the J end by 3 bases, with 7 bases between. The DNA for the CDR3 is TGTGCCAGCAGCTTATTCAGAGACACCGGGGAGCTGTTTTTT. Protein: CASSLFRDTGELFF.

This chain connects TRBV20-1 to TRBJ1-5; D unresolved. CDR3 length: 14 residues. CDR1 and CDR2 (germline): DFQATT, SNEGSKA (reference sequence). The V end was cut by 1 base, the J end by 5 bases, with 12 bases between. This CDR3 is CSARAPSADQPQHF. Written as DNA, the CDR3 is TGCAGTGCTAGAGCTCCATCTGCAGATCAGCCCCAGCATTTT.

This clonotype has only a few counts. The chain is built from TRBV2 and TRBJ1-5; D might be TRBD1 (6 bases). Deletions cut 6 bases from V and 1 base from J, with 13 bases between. This CDR3 is built from 15 residues. CDR1 SNHLY and CDR2 FYNNEI come from the germline V gene. The CDR3 loop reads CASRVDRRSNQPQHF. The CDR3 nucleotides are TGTGCCAGCAGAGTCGACAGGAGAAGCAATCAGCCCCAGCATTTT.

Only one count was recorded for this clonotype. The J gene is TRBJ2-5, the V gene TRBV25-1; D perhaps matches TRBD1 (5 bases). Per germline, CDR1 MGHDK and CDR2 SYGVNS. Trimming cost V 5 bases and J 3 bases, with 34 bases left between them. This CDR3 is built from 21 residues. The CDR3 here is CASSYPVGEPRKIGPKETQYF. In DNA form, the CDR3 reads TGTGCCAGCAGTTACCCGGTAGGGGAACCACGGAAGATAGGGCCCAAAGAGACCCAGTACTTC.

The chain uses TRBV5-8 and TRBJ1-1, with D maybe TRBD1 (6 bases). Germline CDR1 and CDR2: SGHTS and YDEGEE. V was cut by 0 bases and J by 1 base, with 10 bases left in between. The CDR3 has 15 residues. CDR3 in DNA: TGTGCCAGCAGCTTGGTTCAGGGGTGGAACACTGAAGCTTTCTTT. Residues: CASSLVQGWNTEAFF.

The rearrangement joins TRBV15 to TRBJ1-6; D is undetermined. CDR3 length: 15 residues. Trimming removed 0 bases from V and 7 bases from J, with 10 bases in between. Germline CDR1 is LNHNV and CDR2 is YYDKDF (reference sequence). The CDR3 DNA follows: TGTGCCACCAGCAGAGATAAAACGGGGAATTCACCCCTCCACTTT. The encoded protein is CATSRDKTGNSPLHF.

This clonotype has a handful of counts. The chain combines TRBV28 with TRBJ2-5; the D is unclear. Trimming left V 5 bases short and J 2 bases short, with 12 bases between. The germline gives CDR1 MDHEN, CDR2 SYDVKM. The CDR3 covers 14 residues. CDR3: CASSGIEAQETQYF. The CDR3 region has the DNA TGTGCCAGCAGTGGCATAGAAGCTCAAGAGACCCAGTACTTC.